Listed here are 27 T cell receptor beta chains from one sample, sequenced in a study of graft-versus-host responses after intestinal transplantation. The method was immunoSEQ multiplex PCR; TCRdb's version includes in-frame clones alone and lacks a portion of them. The sample includes more than 100,000 clones, about 95% of them seen just once. Their cognate antigens are unknown. Sequences were derived from unstimulated CD8+ T cells sorted from spleen or lymph node cells, sampled before intestinal transplant. The receptors stem from a human donor who received an intestinal transplant.

The chain links TRBV6-1 to TRBJ2-1; 9 nucleotides line up with TRBD2. This CDR3 has 13 amino acids. Germline trimming cut 5 bases from V and 6 bases from J; bases unmatched to any gene: 2. Germline V gives CDR1 MNHNS, CDR2 SASEGT. CDR3 DNA sequence: TGTGCCAGCAGTCTAGCGGGATCCAATGAGCAGTTCTTC. Protein product: CASSLAGSNEQFF.

The chain has TRBV9 and TRBJ2-2, with D unresolved. Germline-derived CDR1 and CDR2 are SGDLS and YYNGEE. Between the trimmed V and J ends, which lost 0 bases and 4 bases, there was a span of 4 bases. The CDR3 sequence is 13 residues long. The CDR3 region has the DNA TGTGCCAGCAGCGTAGGAAGCACCGGGGAGCTGTTTTTT. This sequence encodes CASSVGSTGELFF.

Here the CDR3 reads CASSELEGPETQYF. The DNA for the CDR3 is TGCGCCAGCAGTGAGCTCGAAGGGCCAGAGACCCAGTACTTC. The chain carries TRBV10-1 and TRBJ2-5, with D unresolved. CDR1 and CDR2 from the germline V gene are WNHNN and SYGVQD (reference sequence). CDR3 length equals 14 residues. The V end was cut by 2 bases, the J end by 4 bases, with 11 bases between.

The chain is built from TRBV18 and TRBJ2-1, with 14 bases lining up with TRBD2. Germline loops: CDR1 KGHSH, CDR2 LQKENI. CDR3 size: 16 residues. J lost 5 bases, V lost 8 bases, and 8 bases had no gene match. In nucleotides, the CDR3 is TGTGCCAGCGGAAAAGTGGGACTAGCGGGAGACAATGAGCAGTTCTTC. Amino acids: CASGKVGLAGDNEQFF.

This chain uses TRBV2 with TRBJ1-3; D gene uncertain. The V gene lost 4 bases and the J gene lost 0 bases, with 4 bases spanning the gap. The CDR3 contains 13 residues. Germline-derived CDR1 and CDR2 are SNHLY and FYNNEI. The CDR3 sequence is CASSVHSGNTIYF. CDR3 coding DNA: TGTGCCAGCAGTGTGCACTCTGGAAACACCATATATTTT.

This clone was found once. The J gene is TRBJ2-1, the V gene TRBV4-3, with D perhaps matching TRBD2 (6 bases). The CDR3 extends over 17 amino acids. Germline V gene sequence: CDR1 LGHNA, CDR2 YSLEER. Trimming cost V 3 bases and J 5 bases, with 20 bases left between them. The DNA for the CDR3 is TGCGCCAGCAGCCACACACAGGAGCTAGCGTACCACAATGAGCAGTTCTTC. Amino acid sequence: CASSHTQELAYHNEQFF.

This chain links TRBV27 with TRBJ2-7; 9 bases align to TRBD1. The CDR3 covers 14 residues. Germline-derived CDR1 and CDR2 are MNHEY and SMNVEV (reference sequence). With 6 bases clipped from V and 2 bases from J, the junction kept 5 bases outside the gene matches. CDR3: CASRGTGIAYEQYF. The CDR3 bases are TGTGCCAGCAGGGGGACAGGGATAGCCTACGAGCAGTACTTC.

V and J are TRBV25-1 and TRBJ1-4; D is unresolved. The germline gives CDR1 MGHDK, CDR2 SYGVNS. V dropped 6 bases and J dropped 0 bases, with 5 bases sitting between them. CDR3 length: 13 amino acids. DNA of the CDR3: TGTGCCAGCAGCCAATCAACTAATGAAAAACTGTTTTTT. It translates to CASSQSTNEKLFF.

This clone came up a few times. The V gene is TRBV30, the J gene TRBJ1-2; D is unclear. The CDR3 contains 12 residues. Germline CDR1 reads GTSNPN; CDR2 reads SVGIG (reference sequence). Trimming pared 4 bases from V and 5 bases from J, leaving 11 bases between. In nucleotides, the CDR3 is TGTGCCTGGACCGGGCTCGATTATGGCTACACCTTC. Encoded protein: CAWTGLDYGYTF.

J is TRBJ2-1 and V is TRBV6-5; a possible D gene is TRBD2 (6 bases). Between the trimmed V and J ends, which lost 6 bases and 8 bases, there was a span of 14 bases. Germline V gene data show CDR1 as MNHEY and CDR2 as SVGAGI. CDR3 length: 13 residues. The CDR3 coding sequence is TGTGCCAGCAGCTGGACTAATCGGCATGAGCAGTTCTTC. Translating gives CASSWTNRHEQFF.

This clone appeared once. This chain uses TRBV6-1 with TRBJ2-1; D remains ambiguous. Germline CDR1 MNHNS, CDR2 SASEGT. The CDR3 loop spans 12 amino acids. The germline V and J ends were trimmed by 7 bases and 0 bases, with 4 bases remaining between them. This chain's CDR3 is CASTLSYNEQFF. In nucleotides, the CDR3 is TGTGCCAGCACTCTCTCCTACAATGAGCAGTTCTTC.

The chain couples TRBV10-2 to TRBJ2-7; D unresolved. The CDR3 extends over 12 amino acids. CDR1 WSHSY and CDR2 SAAADI come from the germline V gene. Trimming took off 1 base at V and 4 bases at J, with 5 bases between the two ends. CDR3 sequence (DNA): TGCGCCAGCAGTGAGTGGTTGTACGAGCAGTACTTC. It specifies CASSEWLYEQYF.

V usage is TRBV28 and J usage is TRBJ1-2; unclear D gene. The CDR3 spans 18 residues. Germline lookup yields CDR1 MDHEN and CDR2 SYDVKM. Trimming stripped 3 bases from V and 0 bases from J, with 20 bases between. CDR3 nucleotides: TGTGCCAGCAGTTTCGTTGATTTGGCCTCGATTACTAACTATGGCTACACCTTC. Translated: CASSFVDLASITNYGYTF.

V usage is TRBV6-1 and J usage is TRBJ1-5; possibly TRBD1 for D (5 bases). CDR3 length: 19 residues. Per the germline V gene, CDR1 is MNHNS and CDR2 is SASEGT. The V and J ends lost 0 bases and 0 bases respectively, with 18 bases between them. The CDR3 DNA reads as TGTGCCAGCAGTGAAGCGAAACCTGTAAGGGGATATAGCAATCAGCCCCAGCATTTT. Translated: CASSEAKPVRGYSNQPQHF.

The rearrangement links TRBV9 to TRBJ2-3; D possibly corresponds to TRBD2 (6 bases). The germline V gene encodes CDR1 SGDLS and CDR2 YYNGEE. The length of the CDR3 is 17 residues. The V and J ends lost 5 bases and 0 bases respectively, with 19 bases between them. The CDR3 loop reads CASSVTPASASTDTQYF. For the CDR3, the DNA is TGTGCCAGCAGTGTTACCCCGGCTAGCGCGAGCACAGATACGCAGTATTTT.

The genes are TRBV27 and TRBJ2-7, with TRBD1 as a possible D gene (6 bases). The CDR3 runs to 11 residues. V was clipped by 8 bases and J by 4 bases, with 9 bases between them. The germline V gene encodes CDR1 MNHEY and CDR2 SMNVEV (reference sequence). This chain's CDR3 is CASQQGYEQYF. CDR3 sequence (DNA): TGTGCCAGCCAACAGGGTTACGAGCAGTACTTC.

DNA for the CDR3: TGTGCCAGCAGCTTAATAGCGGGAGGGCTCAATGAGCAGTTCTTC. Its translation: CASSLIAGGLNEQFF. The V and J genes are TRBV7-9 and TRBJ2-1; 11 nucleotides align to TRBD2. The V gene's germline CDR1 is SEHNR and CDR2 FQNEAQ (reference sequence). J gave up 6 bases and V 2 bases, and 3 bases lay outside the gene matches. The CDR3 consists of 15 residues. Full variable domain (missing parts from reference TRBV7-9 and TRBJ2-1): DTGVSQNPRHKITKRGQNVTFRCDPISEHNRLYWYRQTLGQGPEFLTYFQNEAQLEKSRLLSDRFSAERPKGSFSTLEIQRTEQGDSAMYLCASSLIAGGLNEQFFGPGTRLTVL.

The chain uses TRBV28 and TRBJ1-1; no clear D gene. V was clipped by 10 bases and J by 1 base, with 16 bases between them. There are 14 residues in the CDR3. The germline CDR1 and CDR2 sequences are MDHEN and SYDVKM. The CDR3 nucleotides read TGTGCCACCCTAACTAGTAGGGCGAACACTGAAGCTTTCTTT. It yields the protein CATLTSRANTEAFF. The full variable domain, with the rest looked up from reference TRBV28 and TRBJ1-1, is DVKVTQSSRYLVKRTGEKVFLECVQDMDHENMFWYRQDPGLGLRLIYFSYDVKMKEKGDIPEGYSVSREKKERFSLILESASTNQTSMYLCATLTSRANTEAFFGQGTRLTVV.

V usage is TRBV4-1 and J usage is TRBJ2-7; D unclear. The V gene lost 0 bases and the J gene lost 0 bases, with 12 bases spanning the gap. Germline V CDR1 and CDR2: MGHRA, YSYEKL. The CDR3 length is 16 residues. The CDR3 protein is CASSQDRGRSSYEQYF. For the CDR3, the DNA is TGCGCCAGCAGCCAAGACCGAGGACGAAGCTCCTACGAGCAGTACTTC.

The V gene is TRBV19, the J gene TRBJ2-1; D not certain. There are 15 residues in the CDR3. The germline V gene encodes CDR1 LNHDA and CDR2 SQIVND (reference sequence). Trimming shortened V by 3 bases and J by 0 bases, and 9 bases separated the two germline ends. In nucleotides, the CDR3 is TGTGCCAGTAGTATTAAGGACCACTCCTACAATGAGCAGTTCTTC. It is translated as CASSIKDHSYNEQFF. The variable domain in full, completed from reference TRBV19 and TRBJ2-1, reads DGGITQSPKYLFRKEGQNVTLSCEQNLNHDAMYWYRQDPGQGLRLIYYSQIVNDFQKGDIAEGYSVSREKKESFPLTVTSAQKNPTAFYLCASSIKDHSYNEQFFGPGTRLTVL.

The genes are TRBV5-6 and TRBJ2-7; D is possibly TRBD1 or TRBD2 (5 bases each). The germline CDR1 and CDR2 sequences are SGHDT and YYEEEE. This CDR3 has 15 amino acids. Trimming pared 2 bases from V and 2 bases from J, leaving 14 bases between. CDR3 residues: CASSLTGTLPYEQYF. The CDR3 DNA reads TGTGCCAGCAGCTTAACCGGGACCCTCCCCTACGAGCAGTACTTC.

In DNA, the CDR3 is TGTGCCAGCAGCTTAGTAGAAGGTTTCGGGGCTGAAGCTTTCTTT. Translated, it gives CASSLVEGFGAEAFF. This rearrangement joins TRBV5-6 to TRBJ1-1, with D unresolved. From germline, CDR1 is SGHDT and CDR2 YYEEEE. The CDR3 has 15 amino acids. Deletions cut 2 bases from V and 6 bases from J, with 17 bases between.

The chain carries TRBV27 and TRBJ1-2; the match to TRBD1 covers 7 bases. Trimming cost V 5 bases and J 6 bases; bases outside gene matches: 6. The germline V gene encodes CDR1 MNHEY and CDR2 SMNVEV (reference sequence). This CDR3 is built from 13 residues. The DNA for the CDR3 is TGTGCCAGCAGTCCTGGGACAGTGCATGGCTACACCTTC. It is translated as CASSPGTVHGYTF.

V is TRBV5-1 and J is TRBJ2-5, with D uncertain. With 2 bases removed from V and 5 bases from J, the gap between germline ends came to 4 bases. CDR1 and CDR2 (germline): SGHRS, YFSETQ. The CDR3 covers 11 residues. CDR3 residues: CASSLRETQYF. The CDR3 region has the DNA TGCGCCAGCAGCTTACGGGAGACCCAGTACTTC.

The V call is TRBV27, the J call TRBJ2-7; D may correspond to TRBD1 or TRBD2 (5 bases each). Germline CDR1 and CDR2: MNHEY and SMNVEV (reference sequence). The CDR3 runs to 14 residues. The V end was cut by 5 bases, the J end by 6 bases, with 17 bases between. DNA for the CDR3: TGTGCCAGCAGTCCGGGGCAGGGTGTGTTCGAGCAGTACTTC. Its protein is CASSPGQGVFEQYF.

As for this clone: An end of the junction does not agree with germline; a read error may underlie this. The genes are TRBV7-2 and TRBJ1-5; D ambiguous. This CDR3 has 14 amino acids. Germline V gene lookup returns CDR1 SGHTA and CDR2 FQGNSA. The CDR3: CASSLGVGNQPQHF. The DNA for the CDR3 is TGTGCCAGCAGTTTAGGAGTTGGCAATCAGCCCCAGCATTTT.

The J gene is TRBJ1-1, the V gene TRBV27, with TRBD1 matching over 7 bases. The CDR3 covers 14 residues. The germline V gene encodes CDR1 MNHEY and CDR2 SMNVEV (reference sequence). V gave up 2 bases and J gave up 4 bases; unmatched junction bases: 4. CDR3 sequence reads: CASSLGSGGTEAFF. CDR3 in DNA: TGTGCCAGCAGTTTAGGGTCAGGGGGCACTGAAGCTTTCTTT.